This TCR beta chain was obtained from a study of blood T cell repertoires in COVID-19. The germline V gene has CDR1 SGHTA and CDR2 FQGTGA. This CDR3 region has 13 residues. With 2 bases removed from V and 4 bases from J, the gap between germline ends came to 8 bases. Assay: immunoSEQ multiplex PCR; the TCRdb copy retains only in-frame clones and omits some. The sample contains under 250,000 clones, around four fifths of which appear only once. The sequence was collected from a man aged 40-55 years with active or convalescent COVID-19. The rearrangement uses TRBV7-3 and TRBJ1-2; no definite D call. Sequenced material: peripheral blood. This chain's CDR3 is CASSLSGGYGYTF. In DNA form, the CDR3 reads TGTGCCAGCAGCTTATCAGGAGGCTATGGCTACACCTTC.